The text below deals with one T cell receptor (beta chain). Its target is unknown. The CDR3 is 14 residues long. V was pared by 3 bases and J by 2 bases, with 10 bases between. Germline lookup yields CDR1 SNHLY and CDR2 FYNNEI. Donors were systemically healthy Caucasian individuals from Russia aged 6 to 90 years. The sample is drawn from a study of blood T cells in healthy people across ages. The study's findings and limits: Fewer expanded clones and more diversity marked long-lived versus aged donors. What prevented conclusive comparison of naive and antigen-experienced cells was that PBMCs were unsorted.

Alongside a J-beta primer mix, a sample-barcoded 5' primer served in a second PCR lasting about 7 to 12 cycles. Every individual sample yielded 2.5 million or more paired-end reads (each containing CDR3). TCRdb fed the 5' RACE reads into MiXCR, producing one record per CDR3 protein. The sample holds 800,000 or so distinct CDR3 sequences; around two thirds are singletons and the top ten take roughly 25%. Sequencing was done on a sample of blood. The TCR sequence derives from a man aged 30 to 39 in good health. The chain combines TRBV2 with TRBJ2-5, with a possible D match to TRBD2 (6 bases). CDR3 protein: CASSDLGGQETQYF. The DNA of the CDR3 is TGTGCCAGCAGTGATTTGGGGGGACAAGAGACCCAGTACTTC.